These 25 T cell receptor beta chains were sequenced from one sample in a study of cytomegalovirus exposure and HLA in healthy donors. PCR employed 60 Vbeta and 13 Jbeta primers. Using immunoSEQ multiplex PCR, the repertoire was profiled, and TCRdb retains in-frame clones only, with some absent. The sample shows about 120,000 clones, over 70% of them seen only once. Material: PBMCs. These receptors were obtained from a female donor in good health and CMV-seropositive.

This clone was found a few times. The chain combines TRBV4-1 with TRBJ2-1; weak D call: TRBD2 (7 bases). V was clipped by 4 bases and J by 7 bases, with 20 bases between them. This CDR3 has 16 residues. From germline, CDR1 is MGHRA and CDR2 YSYEKL. CDR3 nucleotide sequence: TGCGCCAGCAGCCTTCCGGCGGGGGCGCCGGCGAATGAGCAGTTCTTC. Protein product: CASSLPAGAPANEQFF.

The count of this clone is one. The chain has TRBV27 and TRBJ1-1; unclear D gene. CDR3 length equals 14 residues. The V end was cut by 9 bases, the J end by 0 bases, with 14 bases between. Germline V lookup: CDR1 MNHEY, CDR2 SMNVEV (reference sequence). CDR3 bases: TGTGCCAGTCAGGCCCTCGAGATGAACACTGAAGCTTTCTTT. Its protein is CASQALEMNTEAFF.

This rearrangement joins TRBV9 to TRBJ1-6; 10 bases agree with TRBD1. The germline gives CDR1 SGDLS, CDR2 YYNGEE. J was trimmed by 0 bases and V by 4 bases; bases with no gene match: 4. The CDR3 totals 17 residues. The CDR3 sequence is CASSPRTGGSYNSPLHF. The CDR3 nucleotides are TGTGCCAGCAGCCCGCGGACAGGGGGCTCCTATAATTCACCCCTCCACTTT.

The chain employs TRBV6-5 and TRBJ1-1; the match to TRBD1 covers 8 bases. V lost 7 bases, J lost 2 bases, and 9 bases stayed unmatched. Germline assignment: CDR1 MNHEY and CDR2 SVGAGI. The CDR3 spans 15 residues. The CDR3: CASTPTGALNTEAFF. The CDR3 DNA sequence: TGTGCCAGCACTCCGACAGGGGCACTTAACACTGAAGCTTTCTTT.

The chain links TRBV5-1 to TRBJ2-2, with D possibly being TRBD1 (6 bases). The CDR3 is 14 residues long. The germline CDR1 and CDR2 sequences are SGHRS and YFSETQ. The V and J ends lost 0 bases and 3 bases respectively, with 6 bases between them. The CDR3 region has the DNA TGCGCCAGCAGCTTGGCAGGGGACACCGGGGAGCTGTTTTTT. Translation: CASSLAGDTGELFF.

V is TRBV27 and J is TRBJ2-5; TRBD1 is a possible D gene (6 bases). The germline V gene has CDR1 MNHEY and CDR2 SMNVEV (reference sequence). V was trimmed by 3 bases and J by 2 bases, leaving 10 bases between them. The CDR3 extends over 14 amino acids. In DNA form, the CDR3 reads TGTGCCAGCAGTTTCTACGGACAGCAAGAGACCCAGTACTTC. Its translation is CASSFYGQQETQYF.

The CDR3 coding sequence is TGTGCCAGCAGCTTAATGCCCCTTGGGCGGACTAACACTGAAGCTTTCTTT. Protein sequence: CASSLMPLGRTNTEAFF. V and J are TRBV7-3 and TRBJ1-1, with D hard to call. Germline V gene sequence: CDR1 SGHTA, CDR2 FQGTGA. The CDR3 contains 17 residues. V gave up 1 base and J gave up 2 bases, with 17 bases separating them. The full variable domain, in which reference TRBV7-3 and TRBJ1-1 provide the parts outside the CDR3, is GAGVSQTPSNKVTEKGKYVELRCDPISGHTALYWYRQSLGQGPEFLIYFQGTGAADDSGLPNDRFFAVRPEGSVSTLKIQRTERGDSAVYLCASSLMPLGRTNTEAFFGQGTRLTVV.

J is TRBJ1-3 and V is TRBV6-1, with D possibly being TRBD1 (6 bases). This CDR3 spans 14 amino acids. The germline CDR1 and CDR2 sequences are MNHNS and SASEGT. Deletions cut 0 bases from V and 8 bases from J, with 11 bases between. For the CDR3, the DNA is TGTGCCAGCAGTGAAGCGGAGGGGGGGCACACCATATATTTT. It translates to CASSEAEGGHTIYF.

The rearrangement uses TRBV7-2 and TRBJ2-5, with D possibly matching TRBD2 (6 bases). Germline loops: CDR1 SGHTA, CDR2 FQGNSA. This CDR3 is 16 amino acids long. Trimming shortened V by 1 base and J by 9 bases, and 21 bases separated the two germline ends. CDR3 bases: TGTGCCAGCAGCTTAGGAGTCGGGGGTCCCGACTTGGCCCAGTACTTC. It yields the protein CASSLGVGGPDLAQYF.

The chain is built from TRBV28 and TRBJ2-3, with 7 nucleotides matching TRBD1. V lost 6 bases to trimming and J lost 0 bases; unmatched junction nucleotides: 3. The CDR3 is 14 amino acids. The germline gives CDR1 MDHEN, CDR2 SYDVKM. The CDR3 loop is CASRGQISTDTQYF. CDR3 DNA: TGTGCCAGCAGGGGACAGATTAGCACAGATACGCAGTATTTT.

The genes are TRBV28 and TRBJ2-7; the match to TRBD1 covers 7 bases. Trimming at V came to 6 bases and at J to 2 bases, leaving 7 bases not matched to a gene. Germline-derived CDR1 and CDR2 are MDHEN and SYDVKM. This CDR3 region has 14 residues. The CDR3 spells CASSPGQSTYEQYF. Here the CDR3 DNA reads TGTGCCAGCAGCCCGGGACAGTCTACCTACGAGCAGTACTTC.

This clone showed up just once. V and J are TRBV5-8 and TRBJ2-3, with D uncertain. The germline gives CDR1 SGHTS, CDR2 YDEGEE. Trimming stripped 1 base from V and 7 bases from J, with 16 bases between. This CDR3 is built from 15 residues. CDR3 loop: CASSLSASLINTQYF. The CDR3, as DNA: TGTGCCAGCAGCTTGTCTGCTAGTCTCATTAATACGCAGTATTTT.

The gene calls are TRBV30 and TRBJ1-2; possible D gene TRBD1, 5 bases. Germline lookup yields CDR1 GTSNPN and CDR2 SVGIG (reference sequence). Trimming cost V 5 bases and J 8 bases, with 15 bases left between them. This CDR3 has 12 residues. This chain's CDR3 is CAWVGPAGGYTF. CDR3 DNA sequence: TGTGCCTGGGTGGGGCCGGCGGGGGGCTACACCTTC.

The rearrangement links TRBV19 to TRBJ2-7; 8 nucleotides line up with TRBD1. CDR3 length: 14 amino acids. Germline-derived CDR1 and CDR2 are LNHDA and SQIVND (reference sequence). V was clipped by 6 bases and J by 2 bases; unmatched bases: 6. In DNA form, the CDR3 reads TGTGCCAGTAGCCGGGACAGGATTACCTACGAGCAGTACTTC. Translating gives CASSRDRITYEQYF.

The genes are TRBV5-4 and TRBJ1-2; D is perhaps TRBD1 (6 bases). V shed 4 bases and J shed 1 base, with 14 bases lying between them. This CDR3 region has 15 residues. The germline gives CDR1 SGHNT, CDR2 YYREEE (reference sequence). CDR3 region: CASSQREGGNYGYTF. CDR3 DNA: TGTGCCAGCAGCCAGCGAGAAGGGGGTAACTATGGCTACACCTTC.

This chain links TRBV28 with TRBJ2-1; possible D gene TRBD2, 6 bases. The germline V and J ends were trimmed by 5 bases and 0 bases, with 8 bases remaining between them. The V gene's germline CDR1 is MDHEN and CDR2 SYDVKM. This CDR3 has 14 amino acids. This CDR3 is CASSPDYSYNEQFF. DNA for the CDR3: TGTGCCAGCAGTCCGGACTACTCCTACAATGAGCAGTTCTTC.

The CDR3 bases are TGTGCCAGCAGTTACTCGGGGGACAGGGCCTATGGCTACACCTTC. Translating it yields CASSYSGDRAYGYTF. The chain employs TRBV6-5 and TRBJ1-2, with 9 bases that match TRBD1. CDR1 is MNHEY and CDR2 is SVGAGI in the germline V gene. The length of the CDR3 is 15 residues. V shed 0 bases and J 4 bases; nucleotides not matched to a gene: 3.

The chain joins TRBV9 to TRBJ1-2; 9 bases match TRBD1. Per germline, CDR1 SGDLS and CDR2 YYNGEE. J lost 5 bases, V lost 3 bases, and 8 bases had no gene match. The CDR3 covers 15 residues. The CDR3 DNA reads as TGTGCCAGCAGCGGATTGTGGACAGGGGAGTATGGCTACACCTTC. Translated, it gives CASSGLWTGEYGYTF.

CDR3 amino acids: CAWSWLITGELFF. The CDR3 DNA reads TGTGCCTGGAGTTGGCTCATAACCGGGGAGCTGTTTTTT. The chain carries TRBV30 and TRBJ2-2, with D unclear. The CDR3 length is 13 residues. Germline lookup yields CDR1 GTSNPN and CDR2 SVGIG (reference sequence). V shed 2 bases and J shed 5 bases, with 9 bases lying between them.

The chain is built from TRBV5-1 and TRBJ1-3; D call uncertain. V was shortened by 2 bases and J by 0 bases, with 6 bases between the two germline ends. The CDR3 contains 14 residues. CDR1 and CDR2 (germline): SGHRS, YFSETQ. CDR3 coding DNA: TGCGCCAGCAGCTTCGGGTCCTCTGGAAACACCATATATTTT. Its translation: CASSFGSSGNTIYF.

This clone occurred once. V gene TRBV5-1 combines with J gene TRBJ2-3, with 8 bases identical to TRBD2. Germline V CDR1 and CDR2: SGHRS, YFSETQ. The CDR3 length is 15 residues. With 0 bases clipped from V and 2 bases from J, the junction kept 2 bases outside the gene matches. In DNA form, the CDR3 reads TGCGCCAGCAGCTTGGTACTAGCGGACACAGATACGCAGTATTTT. Residues: CASSLVLADTDTQYF.

This clone was recorded once. V is TRBV19 and J is TRBJ2-1, with 9 nucleotides matching TRBD2. The CDR3 extends over 14 amino acids. The germline gives CDR1 LNHDA, CDR2 SQIVND (reference sequence). The trim removed 4 bases at V and 6 bases at J, leaving 4 bases unmatched. CDR3 protein: CASSSGGAGNEQFF. The CDR3 DNA is TGTGCCAGTAGTAGCGGGGGGGCGGGCAATGAGCAGTTCTTC.

The chain has TRBV2 and TRBJ2-7; D is unclear. Deletions cut 7 bases from V and 4 bases from J, with 11 bases between. The length of the CDR3 is 12 residues. CDR1 is SNHLY, CDR2 FYNNEI, per germline. The CDR3 is CASTASVYEQYF. CDR3 DNA: TGTGCCAGCACCGCGTCCGTTTACGAGCAGTACTTC.

This chain joins TRBV19 and TRBJ1-2; TRBD1 agrees at 9 bases. Germline V gene data show CDR1 as LNHDA and CDR2 as SQIVND (reference sequence). The V and J ends lost 6 bases and 0 bases, in that order; junction bases with no gene match: 2. The CDR3 is 14 residues long. CDR3 sequence: CASRGQGTNYGYTF. For the CDR3, the DNA is TGTGCCAGTAGGGGACAGGGAACTAACTATGGCTACACCTTC.

The chain links TRBV6-4 to TRBJ1-2; D is possibly TRBD1 (6 bases). Trimming took off 6 bases at V and 7 bases at J, with 12 bases between the two ends. The CDR3 consists of 12 residues. CDR1 and CDR2 from the germline V gene are MRHNA and SNTAGT. CDR3 sequence (DNA): TGTGCCAGCAGAGATCAGGGGTCTGGCTACACCTTC. As protein: CASRDQGSGYTF.